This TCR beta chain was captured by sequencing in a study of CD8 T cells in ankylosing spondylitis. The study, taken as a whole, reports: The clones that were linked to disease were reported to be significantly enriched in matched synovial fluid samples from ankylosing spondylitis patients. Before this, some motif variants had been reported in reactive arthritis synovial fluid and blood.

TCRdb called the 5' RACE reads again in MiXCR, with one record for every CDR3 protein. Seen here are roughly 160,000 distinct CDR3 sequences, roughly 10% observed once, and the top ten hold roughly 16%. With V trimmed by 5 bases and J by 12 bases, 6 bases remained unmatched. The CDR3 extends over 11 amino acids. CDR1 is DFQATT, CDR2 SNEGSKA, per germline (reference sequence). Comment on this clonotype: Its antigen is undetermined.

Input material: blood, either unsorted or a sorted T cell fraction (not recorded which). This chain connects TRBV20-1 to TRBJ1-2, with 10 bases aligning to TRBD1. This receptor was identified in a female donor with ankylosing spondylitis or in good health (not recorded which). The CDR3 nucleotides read TGCAGTGCTCCGACAGGGGGCTGGGACACCTTC. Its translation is CSAPTGGWDTF.